The T cell receptor beta chain under discussion was sequenced for a study of T cells in Graves' hyperthyroidism and ophthalmopathy. V lost 3 bases and J 4 bases, leaving 9 bases between the germline ends. The CDR3 runs to 12 residues. Germline values: CDR1 DFQATT, CDR2 SNEGSKA (reference sequence). As regards this clonotype: A much larger clone lies one base from this, so it may be a read error.

Template material for amplifying TCR beta CDR3 regions consisted of RNA transcripts. Initially, a first-round RT-PCR of the TCR CDR3 employed the HTBI primer set. MiXCR was run by TCRdb on the multiplex PCR reads, yielding one entry per CDR3 protein. This table has around 800,000 distinct CDR3 sequences, more than 30% appearing once. The sample consisted of blood. The clonotype was recovered from a man aged 18 to 30 with Graves' hyperthyroidism. V usage is TRBV20-1 and J usage is TRBJ2-5; D possibly corresponds to TRBD2 (5 bases). The CDR3 region is CSARGVGETQYF. The CDR3 region has the DNA TGCAGTGCTAGGGGAGTGGGAGAGACCCAGTACTTC.